This TCR beta chain was recovered during a study of Graves' ophthalmopathy and Graves' hyperthyroidism. Whole-study findings and limits: A model of 13 signatures distinguished ophthalmopathy from stable hyperthyroidism at 85% to 90% sensitivity and 70% to 84% specificity.

CDR3 size: 16 residues. The J segment lost 3 bases and the V segment lost 4 bases, leaving 6 bases of the junction unmatched. Germline V CDR1 and CDR2: MGHRA, YSYEKL. This clonotype was counted a single time. No antigen is known for it. Given a much more abundant clone one base away, this may be a read error. The CDR3 does not end in the conserved phenylalanine or tryptophan, so this is likely a read error. RNA transcripts served as template for amplifying TCR beta CDR3 sequences. Second-round multiplex PCR followed a first-round RT-PCR using HTBI primers. TCRdb ran MiXCR on the multiplex PCR reads and lists one entry per CDR3 protein. The table has roughly 500,000 distinct CDR3 sequences, approximately 15% seen once.

Input material: blood. The rearrangement joins TRBV4-1 to TRBJ1-6; 7 bases align to TRBD1. This TCR derives from a woman under 40 with Graves' ophthalmopathy. The CDR3 protein is CASSRTGTDYNSPLHS. The CDR3 bases are TGCGCCAGCAGCCGAACCGGGACAGACTATAATTCACCCCTCCACTCT.